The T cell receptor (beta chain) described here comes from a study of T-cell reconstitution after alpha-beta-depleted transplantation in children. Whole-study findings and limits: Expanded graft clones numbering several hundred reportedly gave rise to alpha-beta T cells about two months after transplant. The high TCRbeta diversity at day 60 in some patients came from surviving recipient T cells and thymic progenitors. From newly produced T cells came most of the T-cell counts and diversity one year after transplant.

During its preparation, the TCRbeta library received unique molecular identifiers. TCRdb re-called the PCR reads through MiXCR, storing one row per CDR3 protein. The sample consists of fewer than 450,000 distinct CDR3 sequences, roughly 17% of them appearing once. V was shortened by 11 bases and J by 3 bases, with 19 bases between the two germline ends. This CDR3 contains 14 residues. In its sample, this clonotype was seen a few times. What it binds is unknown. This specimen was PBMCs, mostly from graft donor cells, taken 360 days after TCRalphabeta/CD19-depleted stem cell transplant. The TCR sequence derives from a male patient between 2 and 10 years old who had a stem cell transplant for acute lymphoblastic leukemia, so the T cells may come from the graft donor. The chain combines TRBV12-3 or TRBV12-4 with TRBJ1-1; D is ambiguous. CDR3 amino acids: CARRQGKVDTEAFF. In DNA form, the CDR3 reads TGTGCCCGCCGACAAGGCAAAGTGGACACTGAAGCTTTCTTT.